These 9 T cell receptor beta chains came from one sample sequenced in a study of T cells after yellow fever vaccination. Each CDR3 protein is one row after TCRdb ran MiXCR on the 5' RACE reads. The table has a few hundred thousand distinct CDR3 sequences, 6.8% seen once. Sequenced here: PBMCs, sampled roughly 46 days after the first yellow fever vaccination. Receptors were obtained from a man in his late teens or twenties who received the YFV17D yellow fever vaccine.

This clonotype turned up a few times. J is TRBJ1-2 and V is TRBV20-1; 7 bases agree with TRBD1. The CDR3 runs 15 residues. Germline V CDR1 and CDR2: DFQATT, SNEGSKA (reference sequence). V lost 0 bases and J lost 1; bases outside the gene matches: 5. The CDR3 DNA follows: TGCAGTGCTAGAGATCGACAGGGAATTAACTATGGCTACACCTTC. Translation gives CSARDRQGINYGYTF.

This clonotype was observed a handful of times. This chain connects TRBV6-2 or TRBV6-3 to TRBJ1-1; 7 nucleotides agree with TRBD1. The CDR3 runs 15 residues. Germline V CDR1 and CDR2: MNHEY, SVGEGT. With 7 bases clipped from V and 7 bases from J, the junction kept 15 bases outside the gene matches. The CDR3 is CASNNGQENRNEAFF. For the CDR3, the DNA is TGTGCCAGCAATAATGGACAGGAGAACAGAAATGAAGCTTTCTTT.

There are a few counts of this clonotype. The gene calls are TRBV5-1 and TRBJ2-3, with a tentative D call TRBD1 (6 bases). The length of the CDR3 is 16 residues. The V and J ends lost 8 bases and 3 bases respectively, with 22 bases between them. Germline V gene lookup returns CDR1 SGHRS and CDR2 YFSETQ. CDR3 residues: CASREIRDKITDTQYF. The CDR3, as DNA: TGCGCCAGTAGGGAGATCCGGGACAAAATTACAGATACGCAGTATTTT.

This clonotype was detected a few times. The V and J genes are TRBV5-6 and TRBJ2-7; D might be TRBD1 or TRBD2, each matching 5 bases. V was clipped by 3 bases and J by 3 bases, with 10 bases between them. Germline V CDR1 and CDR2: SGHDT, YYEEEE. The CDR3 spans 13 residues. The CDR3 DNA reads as TGTGCCAGCAGCTCCCCTGGGGGCTACGAGCAGTACTTC. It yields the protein CASSSPGGYEQYF. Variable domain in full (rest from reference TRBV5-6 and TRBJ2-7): DAGVTQSPTHLIKTRGQQVTLRCSPKSGHDTVSWYQQALGQGPQFIFQYYEEEERQRGNFPDRFSGHQFPNYSSELNVNALLLGDSALYLCASSSPGGYEQYFGPGTRLTVT.

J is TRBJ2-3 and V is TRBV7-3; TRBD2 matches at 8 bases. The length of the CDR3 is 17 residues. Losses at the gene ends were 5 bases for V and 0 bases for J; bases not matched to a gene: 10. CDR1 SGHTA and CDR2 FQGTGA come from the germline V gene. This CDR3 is CASSPLGGGRSTDTQYF. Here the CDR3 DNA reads TGTGCCAGCAGCCCCCTCGGGGGGGGAAGAAGCACAGATACGCAGTATTTT.

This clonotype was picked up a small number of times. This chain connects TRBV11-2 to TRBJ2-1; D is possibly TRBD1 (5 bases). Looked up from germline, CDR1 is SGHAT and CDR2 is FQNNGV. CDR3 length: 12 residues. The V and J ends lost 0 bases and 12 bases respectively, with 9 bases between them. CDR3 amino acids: CASSLEQVRQFF. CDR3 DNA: TGTGCCAGCAGCTTAGAACAGGTACGGCAGTTCTTC.

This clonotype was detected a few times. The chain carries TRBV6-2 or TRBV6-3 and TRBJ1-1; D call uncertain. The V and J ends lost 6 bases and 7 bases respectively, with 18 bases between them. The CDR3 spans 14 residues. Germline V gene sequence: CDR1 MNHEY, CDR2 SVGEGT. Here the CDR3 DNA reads TGTGCCAGCAGCCGGACGGCCGGCCGAGATGAAGCTTTCTTT. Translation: CASSRTAGRDEAFF.

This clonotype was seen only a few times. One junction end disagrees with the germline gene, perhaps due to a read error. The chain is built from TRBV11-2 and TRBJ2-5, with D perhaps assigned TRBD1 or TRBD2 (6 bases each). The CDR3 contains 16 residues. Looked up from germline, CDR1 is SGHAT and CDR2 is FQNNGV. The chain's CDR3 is CASSLGGQGWQETQYF. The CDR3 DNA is TGTGCCAGCAGTTTAGGGGGGCAGGGTTGGCAAGAGACCCAGTACTTC.

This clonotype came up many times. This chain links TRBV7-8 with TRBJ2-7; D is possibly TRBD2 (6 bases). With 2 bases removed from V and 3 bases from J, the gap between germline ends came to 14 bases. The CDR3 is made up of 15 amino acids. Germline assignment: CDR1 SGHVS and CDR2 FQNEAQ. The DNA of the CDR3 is TGTGCCAGCAGCTTAAATTCGAACGGGGGCTACGAGCAGTACGTC. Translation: CASSLNSNGGYEQYV.